These T cell receptor beta chains were read from a single sample in a study of T cells in Graves' hyperthyroidism and ophthalmopathy. TCRdb processed the multiplex PCR reads anew with MiXCR; each CDR3 protein has one entry. The sample comprises 550,000 to 650,000 distinct CDR3 sequences, less than 15% of which are singletons, and approximately 14% rests with the top ten. The material sequenced was blood. Source of these receptors: a woman aged 40 to 50 with Graves' hyperthyroidism. Each CDR3 is given with its conserved first and last residue. A D gene is named only where the DNA matches it firmly. Not every row has a clone size; where given, it reads once, few, many or a size class.

j_call,v_call,d_call,clone_size,cdr3_nt,cdr3_aa
TRBJ1-5,TRBV30,NA,NA,TGTGCCTGGATTAGTTGGTGGATGTCAGCAAAAGTTGATCAGCCCCAGCATTTT,CAWISWWMSAKVDQPQHF
TRBJ1-5,TRBV4-1,TRBD1,few,TGCGCCAGCAGCCAAGATTCGACAGGGGTGAATCAGCCCCAGCATTTT,CASSQDSTGVNQPQHF
TRBJ2-3,TRBV6-1,NA,many,TGTGCCACCGCTAAGGGGATTTCGACAGATACGCAGTATTTT,CATAKGISTDTQYF
TRBJ2-7,TRBV18,TRBD1,many,TGTGCCAGCTCTCGCTCAGGGGGCTCGCAGTACGAGCAGTACTTC,CASSRSGGSQYEQYF
TRBJ1-2,TRBV5-1,TRBD1,many,TGCGCCAGCAGCCCAACCGGGACAGAAGTTTACTCTTATGGCTACACCTTC,CASSPTGTEVYSYGYTF
TRBJ2-5,TRBV7-8,NA,many,TGTGCCAGCAGCTTAGTGGTAGCGGTCCCTCAAGAGACCCAGTACTTC,CASSLVVAVPQETQYF
TRBJ2-1,TRBV11-3,TRBD2,many,TGTGCCAGCAGCCAAAAGACTAGCGGGATAGGCAATGAGCAGTTCTTC,CASSQKTSGIGNEQFF
TRBJ2-4,TRBV6-1,NA,NA,TGTGCCAGCAGCCAAGACTCGTTAGCCAAAAACATTCAGTACTTC,CASSQDSLAKNIQYF
TRBJ2-5,TRBV12-3/TRBV12-4,NA,many,TGTGCCAGCAGTTTACAACCCGCATGGGGAACTCAAGAGACCCAGTACTTC,CASSLQPAWGTQETQYF
TRBJ2-1,TRBV3-1,TRBD2,many,TGTGCCAGCAGCCAGCGGGAGTCAGGCAATGAGCAGTTCTTC,CASSQRESGNEQFF
TRBJ1-5,TRBV12-3/TRBV12-4,NA,many,TGTGCCAGCACGGGGTATGGAAATCAGCCCCAGCATTTT,CASTGYGNQPQHF
TRBJ2-4,TRBV28,NA,many,TGTGCCAGCAGTTCCCCCGGAGGAGCCAAAAACATTCAGTACTTC,CASSSPGGAKNIQYF
TRBJ1-3,TRBV29-1,NA,NA,TGCAGCGTCGGCGTACTTGGAAACACCATATATTTT,CSVGVLGNTIYF
TRBJ1-2,TRBV5-6,TRBD1,NA,TGTGCCAGCAGCCTCGGGACAGGGCTTAACTATGGCTACACCTTC,CASSLGTGLNYGYTF